The count of the clone carrying this TCR beta chain is one. The antigen is not known. These data are taken from a study of cytomegalovirus exposure and HLA in healthy donors. The wider study: HLA-typed donors were the source of about 85 million unique TCRs held in an early data release.

Both 60 Vbeta primers and 13 Jbeta primers went into the PCR. Measured with immunoSEQ multiplex PCR; TCRdb has only the in-frame clones, and not every one. The sample lists more than 85,000 clones; about 80% were seen once. The CDR3 consists of 17 residues. The germline V gene has CDR1 SGHVS and CDR2 FNYEAQ. The J segment lost 5 bases and the V segment lost 5 bases, leaving 13 bases of the junction unmatched. Findings and caveats of the study: The authors later found most CMV-associated TCR beta chains appeared HLA-restricted.

The genes are TRBV7-6 and TRBJ2-5, with 11 bases aligning to TRBD1. Sequencing used PBMCs. This clonotype was obtained from a woman aged 45-60 years in good health and CMV-seropositive. The CDR3 loop is CASSARPGQGVRETQYF. In DNA form, the CDR3 reads TGTGCCAGCAGCGCCCGACCGGGACAGGGGGTCCGGGAGACCCAGTACTTC.